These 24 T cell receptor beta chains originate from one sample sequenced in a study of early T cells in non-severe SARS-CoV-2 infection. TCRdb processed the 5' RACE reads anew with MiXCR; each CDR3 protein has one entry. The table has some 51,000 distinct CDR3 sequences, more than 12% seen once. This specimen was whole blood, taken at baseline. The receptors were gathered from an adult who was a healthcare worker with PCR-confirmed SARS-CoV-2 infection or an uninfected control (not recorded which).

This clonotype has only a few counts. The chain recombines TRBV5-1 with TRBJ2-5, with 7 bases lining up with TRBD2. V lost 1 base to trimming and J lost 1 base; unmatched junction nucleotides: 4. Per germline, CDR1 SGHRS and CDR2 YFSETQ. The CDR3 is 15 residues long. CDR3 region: CASSLKAGLQETQYF. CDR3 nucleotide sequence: TGCGCCAGCAGCTTGAAAGCGGGGCTCCAAGAGACCCAGTACTTC.

CDR3 DNA: TGTGCTAGTGGGTTCTTGGGATCAGGCAGAACCTACGAGCAGTACTTC. As protein: CASGFLGSGRTYEQYF. The gene calls are TRBV12-5 and TRBJ2-7; no clear D gene. Deletions cut 6 bases from V and 2 bases from J, with 20 bases between. This CDR3 contains 16 residues. CDR1 is LGHNT and CDR2 is FRNRAP in the germline V gene.

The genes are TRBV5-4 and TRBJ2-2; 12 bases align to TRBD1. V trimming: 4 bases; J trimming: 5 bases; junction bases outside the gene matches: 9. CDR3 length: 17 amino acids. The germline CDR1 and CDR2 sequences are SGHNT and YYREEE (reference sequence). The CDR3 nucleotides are TGTGCCAGCAGCGCGTCCGGGACAGGGGGCATGACCGGGGAGCTGTTTTTT. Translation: CASSASGTGGMTGELFF.

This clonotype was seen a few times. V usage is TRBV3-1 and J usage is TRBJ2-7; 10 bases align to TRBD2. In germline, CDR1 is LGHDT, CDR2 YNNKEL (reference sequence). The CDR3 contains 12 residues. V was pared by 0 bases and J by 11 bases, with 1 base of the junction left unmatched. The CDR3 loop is CASSQEGLAEYF. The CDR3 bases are TGTGCCAGCAGCCAAGAAGGACTAGCGGAGTACTTC.

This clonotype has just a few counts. The CDR3 is CASIRDRGGNEQFF. CDR3 bases: TGCGCCAGCATCCGGGACAGGGGAGGCAATGAGCAGTTCTTC. This chain joins TRBV10-2 and TRBJ2-1; 10 bases are shared with TRBD1. The V and J ends lost 7 bases and 6 bases, in that order; junction bases with no gene match: 6. The CDR3 contains 14 residues. Per the germline V gene, CDR1 is WSHSY and CDR2 is SAAADI.

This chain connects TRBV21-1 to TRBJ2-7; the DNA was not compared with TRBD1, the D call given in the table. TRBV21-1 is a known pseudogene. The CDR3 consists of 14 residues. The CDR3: CASPKRGNTYEQYF. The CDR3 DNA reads TGTGCCAGCCCCAAAAGGGGCAATACCTACGAGCAGTACTTC.

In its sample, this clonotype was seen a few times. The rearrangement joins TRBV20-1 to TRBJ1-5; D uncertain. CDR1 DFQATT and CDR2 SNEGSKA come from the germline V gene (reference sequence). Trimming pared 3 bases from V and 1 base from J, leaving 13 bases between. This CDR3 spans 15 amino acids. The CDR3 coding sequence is TGCAGTGCTAGGGTCGCAGGCCAGAGCAATCAGCCCCAGCATTTT. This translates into CSARVAGQSNQPQHF.

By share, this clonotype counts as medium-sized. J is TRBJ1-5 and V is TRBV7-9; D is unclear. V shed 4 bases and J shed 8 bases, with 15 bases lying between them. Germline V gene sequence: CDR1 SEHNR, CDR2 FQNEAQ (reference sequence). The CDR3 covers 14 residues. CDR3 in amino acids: CASSSWAFTEPQHF. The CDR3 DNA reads TGTGCCAGCAGCTCCTGGGCCTTTACGGAGCCCCAGCATTTT. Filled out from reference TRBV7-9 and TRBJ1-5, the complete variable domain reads DTGVSQNPRHKITKRGQNVTFRCDPISEHNRLYWYRQTLGQGPEFLTYFQNEAQLEKSRLLSDRFSAERPKGSFSTLEIQRTEQGDSAMYLCASSSWAFTEPQHFGDGTRLSIL.

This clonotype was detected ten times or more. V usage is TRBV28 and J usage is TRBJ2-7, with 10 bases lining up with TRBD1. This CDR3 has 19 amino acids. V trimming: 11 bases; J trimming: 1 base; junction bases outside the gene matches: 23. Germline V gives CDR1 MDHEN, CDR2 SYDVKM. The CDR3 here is CALPPWRDRGESRSYEQYF. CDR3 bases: TGTGCCCTTCCCCCTTGGAGGGACAGGGGAGAGTCGCGTTCCTACGAGCAGTACTTC.

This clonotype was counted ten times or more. CDR3 in DNA: TGTGCCAGCAGTTACTGGGACTATTTCCGCGAGCAGTACTTC. This gives the protein CASSYWDYFREQYF. The gene calls are TRBV6-2 or TRBV6-3 and TRBJ2-7, with 7 bases aligning to TRBD2. Per germline, CDR1 MNHEY and CDR2 SVGEGT. Trimming at V came to 1 base and at J to 6 bases, leaving 6 bases not matched to a gene. The CDR3 length is 14 residues.

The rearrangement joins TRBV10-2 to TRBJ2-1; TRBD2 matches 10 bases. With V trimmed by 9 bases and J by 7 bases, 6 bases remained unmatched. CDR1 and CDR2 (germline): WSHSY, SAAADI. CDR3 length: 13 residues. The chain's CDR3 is CASAAGGRNEQFF. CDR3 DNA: TGCGCCAGTGCAGCGGGGGGGAGGAATGAGCAGTTCTTC.

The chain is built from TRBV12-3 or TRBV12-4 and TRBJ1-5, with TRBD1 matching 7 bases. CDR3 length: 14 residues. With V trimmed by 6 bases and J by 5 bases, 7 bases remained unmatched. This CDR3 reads CASSPDRSDQPQHF. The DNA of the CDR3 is TGTGCCAGCAGCCCGGACAGGTCTGATCAGCCCCAGCATTTT.

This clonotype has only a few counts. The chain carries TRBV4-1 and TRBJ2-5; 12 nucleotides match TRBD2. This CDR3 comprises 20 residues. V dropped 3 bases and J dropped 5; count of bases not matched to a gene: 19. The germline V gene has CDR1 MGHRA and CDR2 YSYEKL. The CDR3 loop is CASSQQDANRLAGAQETQYF. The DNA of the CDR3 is TGCGCCAGCAGCCAGCAGGACGCGAACCGACTAGCGGGGGCCCAGGAGACCCAGTACTTC.

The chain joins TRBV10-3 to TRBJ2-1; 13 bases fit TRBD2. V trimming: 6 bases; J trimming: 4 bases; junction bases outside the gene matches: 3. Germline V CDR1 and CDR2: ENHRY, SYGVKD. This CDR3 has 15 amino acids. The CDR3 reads CAIRGTSGIYNEQFF. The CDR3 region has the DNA TGTGCCATCAGAGGGACTAGCGGGATTTACAATGAGCAGTTCTTC.

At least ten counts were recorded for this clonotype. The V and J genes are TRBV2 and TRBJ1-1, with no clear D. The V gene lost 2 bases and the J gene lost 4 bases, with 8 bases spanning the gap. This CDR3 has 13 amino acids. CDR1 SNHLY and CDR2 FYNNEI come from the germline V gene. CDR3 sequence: CASSEKEGTEAFF. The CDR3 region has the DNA TGTGCCAGCAGTGAAAAGGAGGGCACTGAAGCTTTCTTT.

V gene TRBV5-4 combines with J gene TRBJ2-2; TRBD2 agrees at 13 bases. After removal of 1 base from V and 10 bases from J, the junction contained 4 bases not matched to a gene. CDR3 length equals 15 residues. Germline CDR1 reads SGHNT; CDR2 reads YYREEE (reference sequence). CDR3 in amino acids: CASSLTSGGAVELFF. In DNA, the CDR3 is TGTGCCAGCAGCTTGACTAGCGGGGGGGCCGTGGAGCTGTTTTTT.

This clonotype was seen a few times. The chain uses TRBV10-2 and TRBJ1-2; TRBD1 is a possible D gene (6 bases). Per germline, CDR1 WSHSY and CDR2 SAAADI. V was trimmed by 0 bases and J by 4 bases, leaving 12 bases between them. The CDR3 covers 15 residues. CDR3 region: CASSESAWDIYGYTF. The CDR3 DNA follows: TGCGCCAGCAGTGAGTCAGCTTGGGACATCTATGGCTACACCTTC.

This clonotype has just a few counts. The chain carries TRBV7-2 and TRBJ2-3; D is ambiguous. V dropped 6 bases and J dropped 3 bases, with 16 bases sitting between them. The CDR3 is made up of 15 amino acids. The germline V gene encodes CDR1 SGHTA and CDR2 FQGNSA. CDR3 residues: CASRHRSAGTDTQYF. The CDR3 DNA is TGTGCCAGCAGACATAGATCGGCCGGGACAGATACGCAGTATTTT.

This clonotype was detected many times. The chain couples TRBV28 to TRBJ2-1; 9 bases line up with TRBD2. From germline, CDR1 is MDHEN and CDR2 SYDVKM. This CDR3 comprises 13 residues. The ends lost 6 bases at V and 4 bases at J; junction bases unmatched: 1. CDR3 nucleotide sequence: TGTGCCAGCAGGCGGGAGGGATACAATGAGCAGTTCTTC. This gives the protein CASRREGYNEQFF. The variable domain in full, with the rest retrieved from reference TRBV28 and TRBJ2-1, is DVKVTQSSRYLVKRTGEKVFLECVQDMDHENMFWYRQDPGLGLRLIYFSYDVKMKEKGDIPEGYSVSREKKERFSLILESASTNQTSMYLCASRREGYNEQFFGPGTRLTVL.

In DNA form, the CDR3 reads TGTGCCAGCAGCTTAAGGGTGAACCACGAGCAGTACTTC. Its translation is CASSLRVNHEQYF. This chain joins TRBV11-2 and TRBJ2-7; the D is unclear. The germline V gene encodes CDR1 SGHAT and CDR2 FQNNGV. V was trimmed by 2 bases and J by 5 bases, leaving 10 bases between them. The CDR3 consists of 13 residues.

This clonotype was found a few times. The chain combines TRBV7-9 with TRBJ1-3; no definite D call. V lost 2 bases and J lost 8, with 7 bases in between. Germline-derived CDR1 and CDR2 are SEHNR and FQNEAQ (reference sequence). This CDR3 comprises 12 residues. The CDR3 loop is CASSLLRDTIYF. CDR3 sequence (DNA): TGTGCCAGCAGCTTATTGAGGGACACCATATATTTT.

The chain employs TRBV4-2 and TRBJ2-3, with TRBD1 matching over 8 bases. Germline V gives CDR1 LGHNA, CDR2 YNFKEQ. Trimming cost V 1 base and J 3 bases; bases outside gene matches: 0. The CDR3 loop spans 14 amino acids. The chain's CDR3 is CASSQGTGTDTQYF. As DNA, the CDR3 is TGTGCCAGCAGCCAAGGGACAGGGACAGATACGCAGTATTTT.

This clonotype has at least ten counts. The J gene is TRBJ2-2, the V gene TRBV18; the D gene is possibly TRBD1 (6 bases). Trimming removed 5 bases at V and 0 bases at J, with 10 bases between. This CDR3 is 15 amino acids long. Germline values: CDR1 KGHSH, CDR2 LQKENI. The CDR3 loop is CASSGGQSNTGELFF. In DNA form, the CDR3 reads TGTGCCAGCTCAGGTGGACAGTCGAACACCGGGGAGCTGTTTTTT.

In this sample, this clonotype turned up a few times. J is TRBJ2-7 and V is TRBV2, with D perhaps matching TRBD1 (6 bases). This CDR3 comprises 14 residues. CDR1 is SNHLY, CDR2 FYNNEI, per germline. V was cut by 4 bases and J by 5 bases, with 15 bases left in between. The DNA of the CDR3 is TGTGCCAGCAGTGTCGACAGGAGTTCCCACGAGCAGTACTTC. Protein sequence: CASSVDRSSHEQYF.